The entry that follows covers one T cell receptor (beta chain) sequence. Its antigen is unknown. This sample was included in a study of untreated major depressive disorder. Study-wide results and limits: CD4+ T cells from depressed patients used TRBV05-01 (Vbeta 5.1) more often than controls.

V was pared by 6 bases and J by 1 base, with 9 bases between. The CDR3 runs to 14 residues. In germline, CDR1 is LGHNA, CDR2 YSLEER. Using immunoSEQ multiplex PCR, the repertoire was profiled, and TCRdb retains in-frame clones only, with some absent. The repertoire includes roughly 13,000 clones, about 93% of them detected once, and around 1.8% sits in the top ten. Patients were free of psychiatric medication for at least 8 weeks. Patient depression severity was moderate to severe. Thawed PBMCs underwent magnetic negative selection for CD4+ T cells. This clonotype was obtained from a woman between 25 and 40 years old with major depressive disorder. The specimen sequenced was CD4+ T cells from PBMCs. V and J are TRBV4-3 and TRBJ2-2, with unresolved D. CDR3 sequence: CASRSQENTGELFF. CDR3 DNA sequence: TGCGCCAGCAGAAGTCAGGAGAACACCGGGGAGCTGTTTTTT.